The entry below describes one T cell receptor (beta chain). Its specificity is unknown. This sample is drawn from a study of T cells after yellow fever vaccination. Broader study findings: Boosting was followed by the reappearance of most primary-vaccination clones (around 96% CD4, 85% to 90% CD8).

V lost 3 bases to trimming and J lost 6 bases, with 14 bases between them. CDR3 length: 14 residues. Germline CDR1 reads SGHRS; CDR2 reads YFSETQ. UMIs were added to TCR cDNA along with a universal primer site when it was made by 5'RACE template switching. Via MiXCR, TCRdb re-called the 5' RACE reads, giving one row per CDR3 protein. The sample includes around 610,000 distinct CDR3 sequences, around an eighth of them seen just once. The TCR originated in a man younger than 40 who received the YFV17D yellow fever vaccine. The V and J genes are TRBV5-1 and TRBJ2-3; weak D call: TRBD1 (5 bases). This material consisted of PBMCs, taken on the day of the yellow fever booster vaccination. CDR3 DNA sequence: TGCGCCAGCAGCTCGGACACAGTGGCGGATACGCAGTATTTT. This gives the protein CASSSDTVADTQYF.